The text below deals with one T cell receptor (beta chain). Its specificity is not known. Thyroid ultrasound and orbital computed tomography, with clinical symptoms and serum thyroxine and TRAb, informed diagnoses. This entry is derived from a study of T cells in Graves' hyperthyroidism and ophthalmopathy. Broader study findings: Separating ophthalmopathy from stable hyperthyroidism was achieved by a 13 V-J model.

RNA transcripts were the template for amplifying TCR beta CDR3 regions. With the HTBI primer set, the TCR CDR3 went through a first round of RT-PCR. TCRdb independently ran MiXCR on the multiplex PCR reads; one entry per CDR3 protein. The data hold some 600,000 distinct CDR3 sequences, with 46% observed a single time. Trimming left V 5 bases short and J 3 bases short, with 11 bases between. Germline V gene data show CDR1 as SEHNR and CDR2 as FQNEAQ (reference sequence). The CDR3 is 15 residues long. Sequencing input: peripheral blood or thyroid tissue (not recorded which). The rearrangement uses TRBV7-9 and TRBJ2-6, with a weak D call TRBD2 (5 bases). The TCR comes from a woman aged 18-30 years with Graves' hyperthyroidism. CDR3 region: CASSISGVGANVLTF. In nucleotides, the CDR3 is TGTGCCAGCAGCATATCCGGGGTTGGGGCCAACGTCCTGACTTTC.